This is a list of T cell receptor beta chains from one sample in a study of shared clonotypes between healthy human individuals. The protocol was immunoSEQ multiplex PCR, while the TCRdb copy is restricted to in-frame clones and leaves out a portion. The table has approximately 2.1 million clones, 85% to 95% seen once. Sequenced input: naive CD4+ T cells from PBMCs. Every receptor here comes from a man aged 18-30 years in good health. Some clones in this sample may be carry-over from other donors' samples. CDR3s include the opening cysteine and the closing phenylalanine or tryptophan. The D gene is left open where the match is weak. The size of a clone is reported for some rows only, either as once, few or many, or as a class for expanded clones.

TRBD2	TRBV25-1	-	TRBJ2-5	CASSERWPSGGETQYF
-	TRBV6-5	-	TRBJ1-2	CASRGTIGAGGYTF
TRBD1	TRBV5-1	-	TRBJ2-7	CATRPPGQSYEQYF
-	TRBV4-2	-	TRBJ1-6	CASSQEPGNSPLHF
TRBD1	TRBV5-1	-	TRBJ1-4	CASSIDRGSKLFF
TRBD2	TRBV7-9	-	TRBJ2-1	CASSGTSPVNNEQFF
TRBD1	TRBV10-3	-	TRBJ1-2	CATRDRKEYGYTF
TRBD1	TRBV27	-	TRBJ2-7	CASSLVGDRQGARQYF
TRBD2	TRBV2	-	TRBJ2-7	CASRGGLAGGFGNEQYF
-	TRBV5-4	-	TRBJ2-2	CASSSGYGTGNTGELFF
-	TRBV29-1	-	TRBJ2-5	CSVGRAGETQYF
-	TRBV28	-	TRBJ2-7	CASRSLSYEQYF
-	TRBV5-1	-	TRBJ1-1	CASSSQIMNTEAFF
TRBD1	TRBV29-1	-	TRBJ2-5	CSVVDFRQGAFGETQYF
-	TRBV5-1	-	TRBJ2-7	CASSDRLASQGSYEQYF
TRBD1	TRBV5-1	-	TRBJ1-1	CASSLMMIGTGNTEAFF
-	TRBV2	-	TRBJ2-5	CASSAQAFEETQYF
TRBD1	TRBV6-6	-	TRBJ2-7	CASSSRQGYRYEQYF
-	TRBV6-5	-	TRBJ2-1	CASSFQGLASQNEQFF
-	TRBV11-1	-	TRBJ2-1	CASSSRLQGEQFF
TRBD1	TRBV18	-	TRBJ1-1	CASSPGPGQANTEAFF
-	TRBV25-1	-	TRBJ2-3	CASSVFGTDTQYF
TRBD1	TRBV18	-	TRBJ1-1	CASSRQGSFTEAFF
-	TRBV19	-	TRBJ1-2	CASSTGRGLLYGYTF
-	TRBV4-1	-	TRBJ1-5	CASSQGRGQPQHF
-	TRBV28	few	TRBJ1-5	CASSFQVDQPQHF
-	TRBV30	few	TRBJ1-2	CAWKDSVYGYTF
-	TRBV28	-	TRBJ2-1	CASSSQGNEQFF
TRBD2	TRBV9	-	TRBJ2-1	CASSRGSGRADEQFF
TRBD1	TRBV4-1	-	TRBJ1-4	CASSQKGGSNEKLFF
-	TRBV28	-	TRBJ2-7	CASWSGLAPYEQYF
-	TRBV7-3	-	TRBJ1-3	CASSLNSGSGNTIYF
-	TRBV5-1	-	TRBJ2-2	CASSYIADTGELFF
-	TRBV2	few	TRBJ1-5	CASSRDSSGNQPQHF
TRBD1	TRBV9	-	TRBJ2-2	CASSPRDRAAGELFF
-	TRBV7-2	-	TRBJ1-1	CASSLEWGRQAFF
TRBD1	TRBV6-6	-	TRBJ2-2	CASSFDRGTGELFF
TRBD2	TRBV9	-	TRBJ2-5	CASSVTSGTNQETQYF
-	TRBV7-7	-	TRBJ2-7	CASSLAVSYEQYF
-	TRBV6-5	-	TRBJ1-5	CASSYSRNNQPQHF
TRBD2	TRBV4-2	once	TRBJ2-7	CASSQSLAGVYEQYF
-	TRBV25-1	-	TRBJ2-4	CASSEFTGRDTKNIQYF
TRBD1	TRBV18	-	TRBJ2-5	CASSGDRAQETQYF
TRBD2	TRBV5-4	-	TRBJ2-7	CASSMGLAGAPYEQYF
TRBD2	TRBV6-6	-	TRBJ2-7	CASSSSREGRDEQYF
-	TRBV6-5	-	TRBJ1-1	CASSTPGFTEAFF
-	TRBV12-2	-	TRBJ2-3	CASRIGAPHTQYF